The entry below gives a single T cell receptor (beta chain) sequence along with its context. This sample stems from a study of T cells in Graves' hyperthyroidism and ophthalmopathy. Clinical symptoms, serum thyroxine, TRAb, thyroid ultrasound and orbital computed tomography informed diagnoses. It was approximately 9.4 ml of fresh peripheral blood that supplied the PBMCs. Regions amplified from RNA transcripts were the TCR beta CDR3 regions. When the TCR CDR3 underwent first-round RT-PCR, the HTBI primer set was used. TCRdb reprocessed the multiplex PCR reads via MiXCR and lists one record per CDR3 protein. Of under 350,000 distinct CDR3 sequences listed, roughly 13% are singletons. Germline loops: CDR1 SGHNT, CDR2 YYREEE (reference sequence). The length of the CDR3 is 15 residues. The trim removed 5 bases at V and 2 bases at J, leaving 6 bases unmatched.

The sample taken for sequencing was blood. This chain uses TRBV5-4 with TRBJ2-3, with 9 bases fitting TRBD2. This clonotype originated in a middle-aged woman with Graves' ophthalmopathy. CDR3 protein: CASRFGTSHTDTQYF. Written as DNA, the CDR3 is TGTGCCAGCAGATTCGGGACTAGCCACACAGATACGCAGTATTTT. Variable domain in full (rest from reference TRBV5-4 and TRBJ2-3): ETGVTQSPTHLIKTRGQQVTLRCSSQSGHNTVSWYQQALGQGPQFIFQYYREEENGRGNFPPRFSGLQFPNYSSELNVNALELDDSALYLCASRFGTSHTDTQYFGPGTRLTVL.